This T cell receptor (beta chain) was identified in a study of beta chain features in type 1 diabetes. Findings of the study overall: For Type 1 diabetes patients, all four CD4+ subsets carried TCRB CDR3s that were moderately but significantly shorter.

With regard to this clone: Antigen: not known.

Of the isolated RNA, all was reverse transcribed, and so the sequenced material was expressed TCRB transcripts. Only in-frame clones appear in the TCRdb table, and some are missing; sequencing was by immunoSEQ multiplex PCR. The data show 150,000 to 200,000 clones, roughly 65% seen once. Sorted cells reached over 98% purity in every population. This CDR3 has 12 amino acids. Trimming left V 4 bases short and J 1 base short, with 7 bases between. The germline gives CDR1 SQVTM, CDR2 ANQGSEA. The chain combines TRBV29-1 with TRBJ1-1; D is unclear. The source of this sequence is a man aged 30-40 years with type 1 diabetes. The sequencing sample was made of naive CD4+ T cells from blood. The CDR3 spells CSVVWQNTEAFF. The CDR3 DNA reads as TGCAGCGTTGTATGGCAGAACACTGAAGCTTTCTTT.